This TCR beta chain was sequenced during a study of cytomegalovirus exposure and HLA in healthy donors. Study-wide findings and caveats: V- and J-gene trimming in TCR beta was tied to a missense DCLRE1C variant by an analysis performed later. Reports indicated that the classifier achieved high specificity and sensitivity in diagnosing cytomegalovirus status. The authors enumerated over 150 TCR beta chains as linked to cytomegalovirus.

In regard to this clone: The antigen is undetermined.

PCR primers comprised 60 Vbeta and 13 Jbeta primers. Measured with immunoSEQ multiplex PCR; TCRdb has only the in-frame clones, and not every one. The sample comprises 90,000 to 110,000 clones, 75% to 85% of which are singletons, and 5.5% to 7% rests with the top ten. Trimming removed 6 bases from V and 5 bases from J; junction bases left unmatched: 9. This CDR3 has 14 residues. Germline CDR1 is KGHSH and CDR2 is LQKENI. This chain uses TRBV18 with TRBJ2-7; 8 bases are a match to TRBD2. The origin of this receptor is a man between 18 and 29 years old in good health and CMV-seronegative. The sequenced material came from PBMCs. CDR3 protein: CASSSSGTRHEQYF. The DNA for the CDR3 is TGTGCCAGCTCGTCCTCGGGGACTAGGCACGAGCAGTACTTC.